The 21 T cell receptor beta chains given below trace back to one sample, sequenced in a study of lymphopenia after photon versus proton radiotherapy (dated by TCRdb to between 2018 and 2020). Libraries were constructed by the immunoSEQ multiplex PCR assay. TCRdb holds this immuneACCESS table with in-frame rearrangements only. Some clones are missing; in checked studies, unresolved V genes explain under half, and the rest has no known cause. This sample has around 150,000 clones in its table, and less than 90% of those were observed once. The ten top clones hold around 4.5% of the sample. The specimen comprised peripheral blood, sampled from a patient treated with photon-based radiotherapy. The source is a man in his fifties or sixties with gastric cancer.

J is TRBJ2-5 and V is TRBV18; D unclear. V lost 4 bases and J lost 4, with 10 bases in between. The CDR3 loop spans 13 amino acids. Germline V gene sequence: CDR1 KGHSH, CDR2 LQKENI. The CDR3 nucleotides read TGTGCCAGCTCACTTTCTCCGGTAGAGACCCAGTACTTC. Protein: CASSLSPVETQYF.

The chain joins TRBV9 to TRBJ1-2; D unresolved. The CDR3 is 12 residues long. Germline CDR1 SGDLS, CDR2 YYNGEE. Trimming cost V 0 bases and J 7 bases, with 7 bases left between them. CDR3 in DNA: TGTGCCAGCAGCGTAGAGGGCGCTGGCTACACCTTC. The encoded protein is CASSVEGAGYTF.

The J gene is TRBJ2-7, the V gene TRBV9; D is perhaps TRBD2 (5 bases). The V end was cut by 0 bases, the J end by 2 bases, with 12 bases between. The V gene's germline CDR1 is SGDLS and CDR2 YYNGEE. CDR3 length: 15 amino acids. The CDR3 region is CASSVGAGATYEQYF. Here the CDR3 DNA reads TGTGCCAGCAGCGTAGGGGCGGGCGCAACCTACGAGCAGTACTTC.

This clone was detected many times. The chain employs TRBV14 and TRBJ2-3; D remains unclear. V was trimmed by 1 base and J by 1 base, leaving 6 bases between them. This CDR3 region has 14 residues. Germline CDR1 SGHDN, CDR2 FVKESK. CDR3 region: CASSQGLGTDTQYF. CDR3 DNA sequence: TGTGCCAGCAGCCAAGGACTGGGCACAGATACGCAGTATTTT. Drawing the rest from reference TRBV14 and TRBJ2-3, the complete variable domain is EAGVTQFPSHSVIEKGQTVTLRCDPISGHDNLYWYRRVMGKEIKFLLHFVKESKQDESGMPNNRFLAERTGGTYSTLKVQPAELEDSGVYFCASSQGLGTDTQYFGPGTRLTVL.

CDR3 sequence reads: CAIRQGETDTQYF. CDR3 DNA sequence: TGTGCCATCAGACAGGGGGAGACAGATACGCAGTATTTT. The rearrangement uses TRBV10-3 and TRBJ2-3; 8 positions agree with TRBD1. Trimming took 6 bases from V and 3 from J; bases not matched to a gene: 2. The CDR3 runs to 13 residues. Per the germline V gene, CDR1 is ENHRY and CDR2 is SYGVKD.

The rearrangement joins TRBV9 to TRBJ2-7; a weak D match, TRBD1 (6 bases). CDR3 length: 16 residues. Trimming removed 0 bases from V and 0 bases from J, with 13 bases in between. The germline V gene encodes CDR1 SGDLS and CDR2 YYNGEE. The CDR3 protein is CASSVGPGGGSYEQYF. CDR3 DNA: TGTGCCAGCAGCGTAGGACCTGGGGGCGGCTCCTACGAGCAGTACTTC.

This clone came up once. J is TRBJ2-1 and V is TRBV5-1; a weak D match, TRBD2 (5 bases). The CDR3 covers 14 residues. Germline V CDR1 and CDR2: SGHRS, YFSETQ. Trimming stripped 3 bases from V and 10 bases from J, with 17 bases between. The CDR3 DNA reads as TGCGCCAGCAGCTACTTGGAGGTGCGGAGCGAGCAGTTCTTC. Encoded protein: CASSYLEVRSEQFF.

The rearrangement joins TRBV29-1 to TRBJ2-7; D is unresolved. V was pared by 6 bases and J by 5 bases, with 17 bases between. This CDR3 spans 13 amino acids. Germline V gives CDR1 SQVTM, CDR2 ANQGSEA. CDR3 sequence (DNA): TGCAGCGTCCATTCACCAGGCGCCGACGAGCAGTACTTC. Translating it yields CSVHSPGADEQYF.

The chain joins TRBV27 to TRBJ2-7, with TRBD1 matching 10 bases. The CDR3 extends over 14 amino acids. Germline V gives CDR1 MNHEY, CDR2 SMNVEV (reference sequence). Unmatched junction bases numbered 3, after V lost 3 bases and J lost 4 bases. The CDR3 reads CASSFRDRGYEQYF. In DNA, the CDR3 is TGTGCCAGCAGTTTCCGGGACAGGGGTTACGAGCAGTACTTC.

This clone has just one count. This chain joins TRBV27 and TRBJ2-7; perhaps TRBD1 as D (6 bases). V shed 0 bases and J shed 1 base, with 7 bases lying between them. CDR1 MNHEY and CDR2 SMNVEV come from the germline V gene (reference sequence). The CDR3 has 14 residues. The CDR3 sequence is CASSLSGTSYEQYF. The CDR3, as DNA: TGTGCCAGCAGTTTATCGGGGACATCCTACGAGCAGTACTTC.

The rearrangement uses TRBV6-4 and TRBJ2-2; D gene uncertain. The germline V and J ends were trimmed by 4 bases and 1 base, with 7 bases remaining between them. From germline, CDR1 is MRHNA and CDR2 SNTAGT. The CDR3 runs 14 residues. The CDR3 is CASSVGENTGELFF. Here the CDR3 DNA reads TGTGCCAGCAGTGTAGGCGAGAACACCGGGGAGCTGTTTTTT.

The V gene is TRBV7-2, the J gene TRBJ1-2; a weak D match, TRBD1 (5 bases). The CDR3 runs to 15 residues. The V gene's germline CDR1 is SGHTA and CDR2 FQGNSA. Trimming shortened V by 3 bases and J by 4 bases, and 15 bases separated the two germline ends. CDR3 region: CASSFRDPDPYGYTF. Written as DNA, the CDR3 is TGTGCCAGCAGCTTCCGGGACCCAGACCCCTATGGCTACACCTTC.

The J gene is TRBJ1-5, the V gene TRBV18; 7 bases line up with TRBD1. V trimming: 6 bases; J trimming: 2 bases; junction bases outside the gene matches: 7. This CDR3 region has 15 residues. Germline V gene sequence: CDR1 KGHSH, CDR2 LQKENI. The CDR3 reads CASSEQGTGNQPQHF. CDR3 in DNA: TGTGCCAGCTCGGAACAGGGGACGGGCAATCAGCCCCAGCATTTT.

This clone has only a few counts. The chain is built from TRBV7-9 and TRBJ2-5; D possibly matches TRBD1 or TRBD2 (6 bases each). CDR1 and CDR2 (germline): SEHNR, FQNEAQ (reference sequence). Trimming removed 5 bases at V and 2 bases at J, with 15 bases between. This CDR3 comprises 15 residues. CDR3: CASSPVLGGQETQYF. In DNA form, the CDR3 reads TGTGCCAGCAGCCCCGTTCTAGGGGGGCAAGAGACCCAGTACTTC.

This clone is a singleton in its sample. The CDR3: CASSAEVEDSYGYTF. In nucleotides, the CDR3 is TGTGCCAGCAGCGCCGAGGTCGAGGACAGTTATGGCTACACCTTC. The chain uses TRBV9 and TRBJ1-2, with a weak D call TRBD1 (6 bases). Trimming pared 3 bases from V and 5 bases from J, leaving 17 bases between. CDR1 is SGDLS, CDR2 YYNGEE, per germline. The CDR3 is made up of 15 amino acids.

V and J are TRBV19 and TRBJ2-7; 9 bases match TRBD1. Per the germline V gene, CDR1 is LNHDA and CDR2 is SQIVND (reference sequence). V lost 5 bases and J lost 0; bases outside the gene matches: 8. The CDR3 spans 16 residues. The CDR3 DNA sequence: TGTGCCAGTAGTTTCTCTCGGACAGGGGCCTCCTACGAGCAGTACTTC. Its translation is CASSFSRTGASYEQYF.

J is TRBJ2-7 and V is TRBV11-3; D may be TRBD2 (6 bases). The CDR3 is made up of 12 amino acids. V dropped 1 base and J dropped 6 bases, with 7 bases sitting between them. The germline gives CDR1 SGHNT, CDR2 YENEEA. As DNA, the CDR3 is TGTGCCAGCAGCTTAGTGGGGGGCGAGCAGTACTTC. Its translation is CASSLVGGEQYF.

The CDR3 bases are TGTGCCAGCTCACAGGCGTTCGGTGAAGCTTTCTTT. As protein: CASSQAFGEAFF. This chain joins TRBV18 and TRBJ1-1, with no clear D. Germline V gives CDR1 KGHSH, CDR2 LQKENI. The CDR3 has 12 amino acids. Trimming cost V 4 bases and J 7 bases, with 10 bases left between them.

The V call is TRBV4-2, the J call TRBJ1-1; D unresolved. Germline assignment: CDR1 LGHNA and CDR2 YNFKEQ. V lost 0 bases and J 2 bases, leaving 7 bases between the germline ends. The CDR3 runs 14 residues. The CDR3 nucleotides read TGTGCCAGCAGCCAAGATTTACAAAACACTGAAGCTTTCTTT. This codes for CASSQDLQNTEAFF.

The chain couples TRBV19 to TRBJ1-1; maybe TRBD1 (5 bases). Between the trimmed V and J ends, which lost 9 bases and 0 bases, there was a span of 14 bases. The CDR3 length is 14 residues. Germline V gives CDR1 LNHDA, CDR2 SQIVND (reference sequence). The CDR3 nucleotides are TGTGCCAGCAGGGTTAGGGAAATGAACACTGAAGCTTTCTTT. Translated: CASRVREMNTEAFF.

The chain is built from TRBV7-2 and TRBJ1-5, with D uncertain. This CDR3 spans 14 amino acids. V was cut by 0 bases and J by 5 bases, with 8 bases left in between. Germline V CDR1 and CDR2: SGHTA, FQGNSA. The CDR3 loop is CASSLALGDQPQHF. CDR3 DNA sequence: TGTGCCAGCAGCTTAGCGCTCGGGGATCAGCCCCAGCATTTT.